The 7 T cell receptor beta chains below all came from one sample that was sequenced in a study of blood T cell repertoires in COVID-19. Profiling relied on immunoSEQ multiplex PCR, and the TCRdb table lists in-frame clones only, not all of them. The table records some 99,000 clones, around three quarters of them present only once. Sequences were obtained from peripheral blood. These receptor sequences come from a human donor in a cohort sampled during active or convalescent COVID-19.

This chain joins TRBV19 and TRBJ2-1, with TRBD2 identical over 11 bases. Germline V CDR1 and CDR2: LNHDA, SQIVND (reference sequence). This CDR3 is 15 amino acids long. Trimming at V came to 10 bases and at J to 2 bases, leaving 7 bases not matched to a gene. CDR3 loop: CATGASGGTYNEQFF. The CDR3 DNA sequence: TGTGCCACGGGGGCTAGCGGGGGGACCTACAATGAGCAGTTCTTC.

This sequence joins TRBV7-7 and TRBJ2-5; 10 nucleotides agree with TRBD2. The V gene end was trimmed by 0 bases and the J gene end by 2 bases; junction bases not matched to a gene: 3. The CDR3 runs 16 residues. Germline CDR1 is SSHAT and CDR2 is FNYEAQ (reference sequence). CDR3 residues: CASSLARAGGQETQYF. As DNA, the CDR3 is TGTGCCAGCAGCTTAGCGCGAGCGGGGGGGCAAGAGACCCAGTACTTC.

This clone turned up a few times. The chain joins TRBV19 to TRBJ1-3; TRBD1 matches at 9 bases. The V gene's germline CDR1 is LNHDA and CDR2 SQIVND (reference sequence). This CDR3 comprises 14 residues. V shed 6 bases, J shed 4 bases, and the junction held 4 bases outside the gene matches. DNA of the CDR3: TGTGCCAGTAGGGACAGGGGCCCCGGAAACACCATATATTTT. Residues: CASRDRGPGNTIYF. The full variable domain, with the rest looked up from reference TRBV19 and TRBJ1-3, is DGGITQSPKYLFRKEGQNVTLSCEQNLNHDAMYWYRQDPGQGLRLIYYSQIVNDFQKGDIAEGYSVSREKKESFPLTVTSAQKNPTAFYLCASRDRGPGNTIYFGEGSWLTVV.

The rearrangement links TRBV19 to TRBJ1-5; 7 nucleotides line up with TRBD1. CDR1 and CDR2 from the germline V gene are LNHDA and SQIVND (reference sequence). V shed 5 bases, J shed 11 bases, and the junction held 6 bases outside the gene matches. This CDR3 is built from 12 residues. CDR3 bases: TGTGCCAGTAGTCCCAGACAGGGAGCCCAGCATTTT. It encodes CASSPRQGAQHF.

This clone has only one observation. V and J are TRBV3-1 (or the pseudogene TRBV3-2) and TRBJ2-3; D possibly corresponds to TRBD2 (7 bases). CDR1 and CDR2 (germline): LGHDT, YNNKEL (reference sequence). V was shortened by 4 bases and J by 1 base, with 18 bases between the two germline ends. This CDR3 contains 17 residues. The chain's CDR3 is CASSPPIAGAGTDTQYF. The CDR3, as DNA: TGTGCCAGCAGCCCACCCATTGCGGGGGCGGGCACAGATACGCAGTATTTT.

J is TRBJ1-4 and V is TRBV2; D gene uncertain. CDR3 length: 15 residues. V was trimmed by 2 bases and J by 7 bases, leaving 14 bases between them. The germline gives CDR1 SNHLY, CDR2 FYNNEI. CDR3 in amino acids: CASSEKGNRSEKLFF. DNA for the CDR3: TGTGCCAGCAGTGAAAAAGGCAACCGGAGTGAAAAACTGTTTTTT.

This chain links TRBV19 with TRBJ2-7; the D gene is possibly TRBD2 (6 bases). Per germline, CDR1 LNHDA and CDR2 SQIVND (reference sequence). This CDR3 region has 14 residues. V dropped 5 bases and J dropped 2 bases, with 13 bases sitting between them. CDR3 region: CASSSLAPTYEQYF. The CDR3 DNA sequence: TGTGCCAGTAGTTCACTAGCTCCGACCTACGAGCAGTACTTC.